This T cell receptor (beta chain) was documented in a study of T cells after yellow fever vaccination. Study-wide points: When the response was secondary, it was weaker but reached its peak faster, day 5 versus 15. Subsequent to the booster, the majority of primary-vaccination clones reappeared (roughly 97% CD4, 85% to 90% CD8). Only a small proportion of the clonotypes turned up in both the CD4 and the CD8 compartments, likely arising from convergent recombination.

Germline-derived CDR1 and CDR2 are SGDLS and YYNGEE. The CDR3 contains 15 residues. V was shortened by 6 bases and J by 3 bases, with 17 bases between the two germline ends. With regard to this clonotype: The antigen remains unidentified.

Template-switching 5'RACE yielded the TCR cDNA; a universal primer site and UMIs were added in the process. TCRdb itself ran the 5' RACE reads through MiXCR, one entry per CDR3 protein. The sample yields about 150,000 distinct CDR3 sequences, about 7% seen once. The sequenced sample was CD4+ T cells sorted from PBMCs, obtained 10 days after the yellow fever booster vaccination. This chain links TRBV9 with TRBJ2-3; D assignment may be TRBD1 or TRBD2 (5 bases each). The origin of this receptor is a man aged 25-45 years who received the YFV17D yellow fever vaccine. The CDR3 is CASTYRGLWTDTQYF. In nucleotides, the CDR3 is TGTGCCAGCACCTACCGGGGCCTTTGGACAGATACGCAGTATTTT.